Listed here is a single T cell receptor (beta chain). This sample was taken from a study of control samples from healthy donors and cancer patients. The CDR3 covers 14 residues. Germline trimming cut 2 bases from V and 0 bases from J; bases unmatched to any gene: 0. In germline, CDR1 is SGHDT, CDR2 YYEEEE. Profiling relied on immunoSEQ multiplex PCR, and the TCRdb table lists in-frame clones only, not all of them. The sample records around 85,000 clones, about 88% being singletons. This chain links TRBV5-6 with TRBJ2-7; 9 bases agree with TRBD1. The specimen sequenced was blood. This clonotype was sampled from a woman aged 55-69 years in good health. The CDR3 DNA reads TGTGCCAGCAGCTTACAGGGGGCCTCCTACGAGCAGTACTTC. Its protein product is CASSLQGASYEQYF.